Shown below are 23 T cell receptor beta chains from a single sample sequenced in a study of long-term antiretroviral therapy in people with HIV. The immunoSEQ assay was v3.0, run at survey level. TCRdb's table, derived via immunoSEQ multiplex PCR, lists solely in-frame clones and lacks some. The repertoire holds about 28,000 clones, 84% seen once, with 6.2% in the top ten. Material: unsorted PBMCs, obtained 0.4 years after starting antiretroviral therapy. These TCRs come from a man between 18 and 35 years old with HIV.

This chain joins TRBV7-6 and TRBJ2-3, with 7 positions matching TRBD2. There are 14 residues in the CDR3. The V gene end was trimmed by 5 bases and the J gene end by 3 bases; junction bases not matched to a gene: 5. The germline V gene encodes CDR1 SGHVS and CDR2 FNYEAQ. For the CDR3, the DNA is TGTGCCAGCAGCCCCGAGCGGGAAACAGATACGCAGTATTTT. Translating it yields CASSPERETDTQYF.

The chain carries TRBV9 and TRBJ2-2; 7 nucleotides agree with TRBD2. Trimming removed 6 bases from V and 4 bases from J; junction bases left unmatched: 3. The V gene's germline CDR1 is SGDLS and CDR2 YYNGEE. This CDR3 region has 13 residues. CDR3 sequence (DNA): TGTGCCAGCACCGGGGGGTCCACCGGGGAGCTGTTTTTT. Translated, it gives CASTGGSTGELFF. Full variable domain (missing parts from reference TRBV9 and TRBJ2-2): DSGVTQTPKHLITATGQRVTLRCSPRSGDLSVYWYQQSLDQGLQFLIQYYNGEERAKGNILERFSAQQFPDLHSELNLSSLELGDSALYFCASTGGSTGELFFGEGSRLTVL.

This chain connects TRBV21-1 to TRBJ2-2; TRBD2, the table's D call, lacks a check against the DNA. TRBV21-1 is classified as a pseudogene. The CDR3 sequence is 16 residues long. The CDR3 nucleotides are TGTGCCAGCAGCAAAGCAGGAGGGCCCGGATCCGGGGAGCTGTTTTTT. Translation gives CASSKAGGPGSGELFF.

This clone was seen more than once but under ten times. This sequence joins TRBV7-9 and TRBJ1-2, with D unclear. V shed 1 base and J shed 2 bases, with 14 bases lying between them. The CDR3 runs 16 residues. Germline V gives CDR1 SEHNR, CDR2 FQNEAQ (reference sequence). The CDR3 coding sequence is TGTGCCAGCAGCTTAGGTAGTCTGGGAATGAACTATGGCTACACCTTC. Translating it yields CASSLGSLGMNYGYTF.

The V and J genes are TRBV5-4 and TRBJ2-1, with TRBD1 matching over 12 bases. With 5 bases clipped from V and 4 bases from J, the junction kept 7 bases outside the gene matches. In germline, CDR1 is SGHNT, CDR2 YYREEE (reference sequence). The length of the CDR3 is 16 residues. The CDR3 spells CASSLMGQGAYNEQFF. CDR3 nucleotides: TGTGCCAGCAGTTTGATGGGACAGGGGGCTTACAATGAGCAGTTCTTC.

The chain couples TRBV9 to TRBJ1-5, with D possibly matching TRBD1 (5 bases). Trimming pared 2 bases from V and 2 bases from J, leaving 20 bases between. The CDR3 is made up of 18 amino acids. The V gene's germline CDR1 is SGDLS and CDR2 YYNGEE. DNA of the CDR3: TGTGCCAGCAGCGTCGGGCCTGGGGGTCGCGTGGGCAATCAGCCCCAGCATTTT. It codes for CASSVGPGGRVGNQPQHF.

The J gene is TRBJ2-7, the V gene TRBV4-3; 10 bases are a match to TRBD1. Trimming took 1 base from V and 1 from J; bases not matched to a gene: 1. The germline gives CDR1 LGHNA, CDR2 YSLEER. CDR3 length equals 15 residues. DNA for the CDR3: TGCGCCAGCAGCCAAGGGACAGGGGGTTCCTACGAGCAGTACTTC. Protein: CASSQGTGGSYEQYF.

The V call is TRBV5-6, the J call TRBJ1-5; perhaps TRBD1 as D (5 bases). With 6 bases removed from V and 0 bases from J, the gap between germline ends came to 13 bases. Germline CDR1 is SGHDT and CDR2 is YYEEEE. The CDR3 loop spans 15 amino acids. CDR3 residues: CASTRGRYSNQPQHF. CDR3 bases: TGTGCCAGCACCCGGGGGAGATATAGCAATCAGCCCCAGCATTTT.

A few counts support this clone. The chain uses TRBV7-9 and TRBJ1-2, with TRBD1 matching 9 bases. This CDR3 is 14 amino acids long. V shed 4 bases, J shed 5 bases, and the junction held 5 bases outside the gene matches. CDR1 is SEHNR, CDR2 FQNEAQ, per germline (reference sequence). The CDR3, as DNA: TGTGCCAGCAGCTCGACAGGGGGAGGGTATGGCTACACCTTC. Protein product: CASSSTGGGYGYTF.

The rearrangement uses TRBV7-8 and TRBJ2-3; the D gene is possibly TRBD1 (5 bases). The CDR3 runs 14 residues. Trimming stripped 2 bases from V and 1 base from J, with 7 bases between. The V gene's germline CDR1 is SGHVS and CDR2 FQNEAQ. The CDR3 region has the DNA TGTGCCAGCAGCTTAACACAGGGCACAGATACGCAGTATTTT. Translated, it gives CASSLTQGTDTQYF.

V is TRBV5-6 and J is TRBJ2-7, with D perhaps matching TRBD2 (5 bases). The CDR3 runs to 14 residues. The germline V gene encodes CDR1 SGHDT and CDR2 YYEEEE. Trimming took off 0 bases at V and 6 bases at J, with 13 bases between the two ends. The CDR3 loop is CASSLAPDAGEQYF. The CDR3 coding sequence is TGTGCCAGCAGCTTGGCCCCAGACGCGGGCGAGCAGTACTTC.

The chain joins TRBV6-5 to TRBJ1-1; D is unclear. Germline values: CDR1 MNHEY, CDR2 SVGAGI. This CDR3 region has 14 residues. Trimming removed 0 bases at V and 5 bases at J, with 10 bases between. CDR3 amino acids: CASSYSNFGTEAFF. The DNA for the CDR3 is TGTGCCAGCAGTTACTCGAATTTTGGGACTGAAGCTTTCTTT.

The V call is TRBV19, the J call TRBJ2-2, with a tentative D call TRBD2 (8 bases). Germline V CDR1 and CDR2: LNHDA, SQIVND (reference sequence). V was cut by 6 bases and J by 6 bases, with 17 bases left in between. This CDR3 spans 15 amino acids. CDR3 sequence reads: CASRWSGGLAGELFF. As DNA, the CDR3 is TGTGCCAGTAGGTGGTCAGGGGGACTAGCCGGGGAGCTGTTTTTT.

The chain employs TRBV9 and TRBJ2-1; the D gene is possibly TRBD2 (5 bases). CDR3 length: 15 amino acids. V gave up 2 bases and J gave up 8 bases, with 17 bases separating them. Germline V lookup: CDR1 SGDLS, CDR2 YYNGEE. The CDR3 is CASSVSADLRDEQFF. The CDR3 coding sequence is TGTGCCAGCAGCGTCTCAGCGGACCTCCGGGATGAGCAGTTCTTC.

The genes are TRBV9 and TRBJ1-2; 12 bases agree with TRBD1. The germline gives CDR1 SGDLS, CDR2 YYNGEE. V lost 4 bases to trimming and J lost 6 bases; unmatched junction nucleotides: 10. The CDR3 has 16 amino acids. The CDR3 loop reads CASSFSPGQGANGYTF. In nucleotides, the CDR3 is TGTGCCAGCAGCTTCTCTCCGGGACAGGGGGCCAATGGCTACACCTTC.

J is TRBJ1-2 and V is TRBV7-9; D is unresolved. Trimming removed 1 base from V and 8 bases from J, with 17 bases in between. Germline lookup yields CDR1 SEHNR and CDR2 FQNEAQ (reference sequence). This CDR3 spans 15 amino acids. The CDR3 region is CASSLENKGENGYTF. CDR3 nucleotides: TGTGCCAGCAGCTTAGAGAATAAGGGAGAGAACGGCTACACCTTC.

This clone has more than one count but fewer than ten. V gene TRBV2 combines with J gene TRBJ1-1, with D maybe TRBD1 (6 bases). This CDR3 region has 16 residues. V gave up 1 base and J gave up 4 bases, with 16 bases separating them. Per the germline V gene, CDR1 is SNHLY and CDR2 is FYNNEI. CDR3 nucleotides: TGTGCCAGCAGTGAAGGGACAGCTCTTGTTGGCACTGAAGCTTTCTTT. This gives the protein CASSEGTALVGTEAFF.

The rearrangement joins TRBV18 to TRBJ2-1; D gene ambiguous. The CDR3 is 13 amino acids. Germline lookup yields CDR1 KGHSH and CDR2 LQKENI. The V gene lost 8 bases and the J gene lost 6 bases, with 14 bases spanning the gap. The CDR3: CASDPGRSNEQFF. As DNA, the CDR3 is TGTGCCAGCGACCCGGGCCGAAGCAATGAGCAGTTCTTC.

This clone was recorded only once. CDR3 coding DNA: TGCGCCAGCAGCCTTTCTGACAGGATTGGGGAGACCCAGTACTTC. It translates to CASSLSDRIGETQYF. The chain employs TRBV4-1 and TRBJ2-5, with D tentatively TRBD1 (6 bases). Germline V gives CDR1 MGHRA, CDR2 YSYEKL. Deletions cut 4 bases from V and 5 bases from J, with 17 bases between. The CDR3 sequence is 15 residues long.

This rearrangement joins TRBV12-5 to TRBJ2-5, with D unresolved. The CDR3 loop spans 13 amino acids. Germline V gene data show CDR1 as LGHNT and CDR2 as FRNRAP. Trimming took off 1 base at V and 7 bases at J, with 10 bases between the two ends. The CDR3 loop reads CASGLATWGTQYF. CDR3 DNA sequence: TGTGCTAGTGGTTTGGCGACGTGGGGGACCCAGTACTTC.

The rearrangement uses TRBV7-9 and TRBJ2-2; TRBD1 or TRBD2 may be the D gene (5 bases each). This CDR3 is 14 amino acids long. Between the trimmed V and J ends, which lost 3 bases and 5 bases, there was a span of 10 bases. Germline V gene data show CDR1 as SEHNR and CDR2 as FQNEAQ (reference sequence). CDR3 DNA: TGTGCCAGCAGCTTCTCTGGGACGACCGGGGAGCTGTTTTTT. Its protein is CASSFSGTTGELFF.

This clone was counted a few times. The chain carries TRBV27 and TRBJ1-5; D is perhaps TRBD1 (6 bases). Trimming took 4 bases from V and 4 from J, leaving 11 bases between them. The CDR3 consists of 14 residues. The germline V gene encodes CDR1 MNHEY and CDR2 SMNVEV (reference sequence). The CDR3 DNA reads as TGTGCCAGCAGTTGGGGGACACCGAATCAGCCCCAGCATTTT. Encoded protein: CASSWGTPNQPQHF.

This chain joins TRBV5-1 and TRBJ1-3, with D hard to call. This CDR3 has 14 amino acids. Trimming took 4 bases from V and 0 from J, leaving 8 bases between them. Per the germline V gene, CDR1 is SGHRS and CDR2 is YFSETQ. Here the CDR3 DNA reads TGCGCCAGCAGCATAGGTAGCTCTGGAAACACCATATATTTT. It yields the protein CASSIGSSGNTIYF.